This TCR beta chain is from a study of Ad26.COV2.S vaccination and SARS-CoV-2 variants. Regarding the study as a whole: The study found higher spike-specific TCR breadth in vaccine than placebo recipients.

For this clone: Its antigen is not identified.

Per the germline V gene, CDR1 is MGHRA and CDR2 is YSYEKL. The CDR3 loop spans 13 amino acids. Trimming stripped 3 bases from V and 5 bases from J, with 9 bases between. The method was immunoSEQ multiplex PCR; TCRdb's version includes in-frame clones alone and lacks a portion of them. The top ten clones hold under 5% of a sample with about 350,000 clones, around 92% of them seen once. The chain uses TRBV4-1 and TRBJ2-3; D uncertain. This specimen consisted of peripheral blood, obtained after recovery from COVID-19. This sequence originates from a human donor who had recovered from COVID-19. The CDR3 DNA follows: TGCGCCAGCAGCCACAAGGCAGTAGATACGCAGTATTTT. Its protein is CASSHKAVDTQYF.